This TCR beta chain was retrieved from a study of blood T cells in healthy people across ages. Regarding the study as a whole: Higher naive T cell percentage went strongly together with higher TCR beta diversity.

Alongside a J-beta primer mix, a sample-barcoded 5' primer served in a second PCR lasting about 7 to 12 cycles. A tag from a template-switch adaptor with 12 random nucleotides marked each cDNA molecule. MiXCR was run by TCRdb on the 5' RACE reads, yielding one entry per CDR3 protein. This table holds around 1.5 million distinct CDR3 sequences, roughly 45% found once. There were at least 6 micrograms of total RNA extracted from every sample. This CDR3 is 14 amino acids long. Looked up from germline, CDR1 is DFQATT and CDR2 is SNEGSKA (reference sequence). Trimming took off 5 bases at V and 2 bases at J, with 16 bases between the two ends. In regard to this clonotype: The antigen is unknown.

V gene TRBV20-1 combines with J gene TRBJ2-7; D might be TRBD2 (6 bases). The sequencing sample was made of blood. This TCR derives from a woman between 18 and 30 years old in good health. The CDR3 reads CSAAAGLPAYEQYF. CDR3 nucleotide sequence: TGCAGTGCTGCGGCGGGGCTACCAGCCTACGAGCAGTACTTC.